What follows is one T cell receptor beta chain and its context. Ten or more counts support this clonotype. Its antigen remains unidentified. No clone much larger than this one lies a single base away; base qualities are absent. The data derive from a study of response to subunit inactivated influenza vaccine (dated by TCRdb to between 2018 and 2020). Background for the entire study: To follow how T cells responded to a trivalent subunit inactivated influenza vaccine, the researchers relied on deep quantitative profiling of the T cell receptor repertoire.

The paper's findings and limits, for the study overall: The authors proposed that each seasonal influenza vaccination may bring in only a limited number of new T cells.

The CDR3 runs 16 residues from the cysteine to the phenylalanine. Only the CDR3 part of the read is kept: 48 bases, read in frame from the first base. The germline ends are 17 bases apart after V is trimmed by 5 bases and J by 0 bases. Libraries came from RT-PCR. Sequencing relied on an Illumina HiSeq 2500. The raw public data were reprocessed by TCRdb itself: fastp quality trimming at Q25, MiXCR clonotype calling, in-frame beta chains only. Identical CDR3 protein sequences are pooled into one entry, listed with their most common genes and DNA. The sample yields 560,000 or so distinct CDR3 sequences; 7.6% were counted once. Of the sample, roughly 13% is held by the ten largest clones.

The sequence is built from TRBV12-3 or TRBV12-4 and TRBJ2-7; matching of 6 bases hints at TRBD1 as the D gene. This TCR came from a man aged 50-75 years who received an inactivated influenza vaccine. Donor details come from another sample of the same person, matched by shared clones. The specimen was PBMCs from blood, collected roughly 24 months after vaccination. CDR3 region: CASSPRTALHSYEQYF. The DNA reads as follows: TGTGCCAGCAGTCCCCGGACAGCTCTCCACTCCTACGAGCAGTACTTC.